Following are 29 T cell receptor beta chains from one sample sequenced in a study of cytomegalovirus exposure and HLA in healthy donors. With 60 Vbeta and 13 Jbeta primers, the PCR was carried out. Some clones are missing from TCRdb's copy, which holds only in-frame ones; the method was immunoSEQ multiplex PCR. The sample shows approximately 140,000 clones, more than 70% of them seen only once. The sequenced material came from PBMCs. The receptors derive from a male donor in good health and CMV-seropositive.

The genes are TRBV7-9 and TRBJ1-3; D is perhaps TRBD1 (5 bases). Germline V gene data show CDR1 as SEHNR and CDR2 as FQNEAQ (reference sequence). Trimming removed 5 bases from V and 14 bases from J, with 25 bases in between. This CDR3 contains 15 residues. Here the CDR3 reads CASSARSTRGTGLYF. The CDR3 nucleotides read TGTGCCAGCAGCGCCCGAAGTACACGGGGGACCGGATTATATTTT.

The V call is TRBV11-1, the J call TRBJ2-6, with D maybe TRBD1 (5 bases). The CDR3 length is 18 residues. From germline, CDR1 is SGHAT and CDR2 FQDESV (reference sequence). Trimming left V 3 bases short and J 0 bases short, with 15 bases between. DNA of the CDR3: TGTGCCAGCAGCTTGCAGGGCTACACTTCCTCTGGGGCCAACGTCCTGACTTTC. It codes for CASSLQGYTSSGANVLTF.

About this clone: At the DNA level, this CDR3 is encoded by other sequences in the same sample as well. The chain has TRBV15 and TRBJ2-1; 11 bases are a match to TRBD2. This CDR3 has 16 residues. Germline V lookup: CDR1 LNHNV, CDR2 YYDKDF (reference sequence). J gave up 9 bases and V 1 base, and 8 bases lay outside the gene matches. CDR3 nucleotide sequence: TGTGCCACCAGCAGAGGACTAGCGGGGTCCTTAGGTGAGCAGTTCTTC. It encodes CATSRGLAGSLGEQFF. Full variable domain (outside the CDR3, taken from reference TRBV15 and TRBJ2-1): DAMVIQNPRYQVTQFGKPVTLSCSQTLNHNVMYWYQQKSSQAPKLLFHYYDKDFNNEADTPDNFQSRRPNTSFCFLDIRSPGLGDTAMYLCATSRGLAGSLGEQFFGPGTRLTVL.

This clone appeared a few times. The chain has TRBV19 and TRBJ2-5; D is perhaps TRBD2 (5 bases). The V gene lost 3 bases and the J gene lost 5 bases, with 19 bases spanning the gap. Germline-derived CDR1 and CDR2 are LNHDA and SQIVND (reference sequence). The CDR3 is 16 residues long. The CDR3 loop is CASSMRATNLRETQYF. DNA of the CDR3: TGTGCCAGTAGTATGAGGGCCACGAATCTTAGGGAGACCCAGTACTTC.

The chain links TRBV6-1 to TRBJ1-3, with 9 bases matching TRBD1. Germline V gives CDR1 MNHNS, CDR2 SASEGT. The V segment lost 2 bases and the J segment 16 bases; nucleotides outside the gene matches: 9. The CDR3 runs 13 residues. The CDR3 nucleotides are TGTGCCAGCAGTGAAAAAATGAGGGACAGGGCTTATTTT. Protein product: CASSEKMRDRAYF.

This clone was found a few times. CDR3 region: CASSPPGTEAFF. DNA of the CDR3: TGTGCCAGCAGCCCCCCCGGGACTGAAGCTTTCTTT. The chain uses TRBV14 and TRBJ1-1, with D unclear. Trimming pared 4 bases from V and 5 bases from J, leaving 8 bases between. The CDR3 spans 12 residues. Germline assignment: CDR1 SGHDN and CDR2 FVKESK. Based on the CDR3 plus reference TRBV14 and TRBJ1-1, the full variable domain is EAGVTQFPSHSVIEKGQTVTLRCDPISGHDNLYWYRRVMGKEIKFLLHFVKESKQDESGMPNNRFLAERTGGTYSTLKVQPAELEDSGVYFCASSPPGTEAFFGQGTRLTVV.

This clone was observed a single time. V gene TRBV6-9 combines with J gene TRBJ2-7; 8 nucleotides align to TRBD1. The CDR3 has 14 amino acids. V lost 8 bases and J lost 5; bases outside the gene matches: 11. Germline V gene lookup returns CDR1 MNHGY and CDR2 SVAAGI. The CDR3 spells CASREGQDNHEQYF. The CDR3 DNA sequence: TGTGCCAGCCGAGAGGGACAGGACAACCACGAGCAGTACTTC.

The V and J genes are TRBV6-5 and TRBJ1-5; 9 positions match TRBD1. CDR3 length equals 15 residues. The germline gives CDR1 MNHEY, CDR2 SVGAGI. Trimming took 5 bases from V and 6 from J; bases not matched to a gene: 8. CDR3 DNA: TGTGCCAGCAGTACCCTACAGGGGGCCGGTCAGCCCCAGCATTTT. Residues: CASSTLQGAGQPQHF.

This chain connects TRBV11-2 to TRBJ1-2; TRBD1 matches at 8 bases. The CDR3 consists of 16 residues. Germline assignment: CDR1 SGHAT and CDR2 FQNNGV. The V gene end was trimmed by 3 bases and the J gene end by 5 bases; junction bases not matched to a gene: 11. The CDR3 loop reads CASSLDRVFGAYGYTF. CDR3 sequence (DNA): TGTGCCAGCAGCTTGGACAGGGTTTTCGGAGCTTATGGCTACACCTTC.

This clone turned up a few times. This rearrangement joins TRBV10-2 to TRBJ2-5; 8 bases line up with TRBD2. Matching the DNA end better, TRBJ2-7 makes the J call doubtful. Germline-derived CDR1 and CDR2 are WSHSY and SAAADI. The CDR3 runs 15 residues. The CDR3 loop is CASRPHTGTSYEQYF. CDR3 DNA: TGCGCCAGCAGACCTCATACCGGGACTAGTTACGAGCAGTACTTC.

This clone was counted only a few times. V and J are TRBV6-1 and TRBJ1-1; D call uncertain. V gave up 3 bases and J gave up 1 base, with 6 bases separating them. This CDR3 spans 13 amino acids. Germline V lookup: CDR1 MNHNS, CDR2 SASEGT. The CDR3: CASSEWANTEAFF. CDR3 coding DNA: TGTGCCAGCAGTGAGTGGGCGAACACTGAAGCTTTCTTT.

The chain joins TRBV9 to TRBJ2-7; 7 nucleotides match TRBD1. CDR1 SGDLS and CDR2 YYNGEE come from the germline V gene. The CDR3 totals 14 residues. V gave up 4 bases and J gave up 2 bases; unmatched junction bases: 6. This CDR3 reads CASSPPTGTYEQYF. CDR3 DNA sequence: TGTGCCAGCAGCCCACCGACAGGGACCTACGAGCAGTACTTC. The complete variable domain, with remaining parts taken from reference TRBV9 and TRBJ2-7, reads DSGVTQTPKHLITATGQRVTLRCSPRSGDLSVYWYQQSLDQGLQFLIQYYNGEERAKGNILERFSAQQFPDLHSELNLSSLELGDSALYFCASSPPTGTYEQYFGPGTRLTVT.

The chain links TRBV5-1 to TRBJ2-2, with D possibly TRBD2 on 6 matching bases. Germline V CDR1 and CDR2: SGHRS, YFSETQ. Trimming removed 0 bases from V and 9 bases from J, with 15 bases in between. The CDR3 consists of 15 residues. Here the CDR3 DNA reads TGCGCCAGCAGCTTGGCGGCAGGGAGGCAAAGGGAGCTGTTTTTT. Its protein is CASSLAAGRQRELFF.

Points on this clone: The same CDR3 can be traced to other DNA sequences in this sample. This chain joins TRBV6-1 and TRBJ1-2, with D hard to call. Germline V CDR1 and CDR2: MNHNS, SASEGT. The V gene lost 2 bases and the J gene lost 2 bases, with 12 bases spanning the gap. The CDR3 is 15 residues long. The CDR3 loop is CASSEFWRGNYGYTF. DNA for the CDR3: TGTGCCAGCAGTGAATTCTGGCGGGGAAACTATGGCTACACCTTC.

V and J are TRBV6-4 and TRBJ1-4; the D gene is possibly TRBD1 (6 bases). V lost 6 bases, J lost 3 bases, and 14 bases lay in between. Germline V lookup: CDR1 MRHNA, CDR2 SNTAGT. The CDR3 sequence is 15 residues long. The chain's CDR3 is CASRPRAGANEKLFF. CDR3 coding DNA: TGTGCCAGCAGACCTCGGGCAGGGGCTAATGAAAAACTGTTTTTT.

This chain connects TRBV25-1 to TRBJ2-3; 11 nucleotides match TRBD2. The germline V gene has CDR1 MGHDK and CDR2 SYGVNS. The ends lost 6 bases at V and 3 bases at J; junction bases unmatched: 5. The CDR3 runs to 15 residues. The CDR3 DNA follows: TGTGCCAGCAGGCCACTAGCGGGAGAAACAGATACGCAGTATTTT. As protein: CASRPLAGETDTQYF.

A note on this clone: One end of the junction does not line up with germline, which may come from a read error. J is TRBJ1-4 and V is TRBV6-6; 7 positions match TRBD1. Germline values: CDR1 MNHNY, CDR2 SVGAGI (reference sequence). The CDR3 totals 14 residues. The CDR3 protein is CASSTDRANEKLFF. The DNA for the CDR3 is TGTGCCAGCAGTACCGACAGGGCTAACGAAAAACTGTTTTTT.

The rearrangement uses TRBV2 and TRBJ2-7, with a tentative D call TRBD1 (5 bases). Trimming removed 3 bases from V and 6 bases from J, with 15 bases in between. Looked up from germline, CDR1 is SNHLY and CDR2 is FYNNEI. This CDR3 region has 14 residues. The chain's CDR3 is CASSDPSGYGEQYF. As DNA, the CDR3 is TGTGCCAGCAGTGACCCTTCAGGGTATGGCGAGCAGTACTTC.

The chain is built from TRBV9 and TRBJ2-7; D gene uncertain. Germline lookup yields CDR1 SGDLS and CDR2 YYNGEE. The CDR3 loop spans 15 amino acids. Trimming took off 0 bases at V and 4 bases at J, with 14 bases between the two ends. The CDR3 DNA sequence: TGTGCCAGCAGCGTAGGCCCCTCGCTCGGGTACGAGCAGTACTTC. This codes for CASSVGPSLGYEQYF. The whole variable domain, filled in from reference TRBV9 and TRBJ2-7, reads DSGVTQTPKHLITATGQRVTLRCSPRSGDLSVYWYQQSLDQGLQFLIQYYNGEERAKGNILERFSAQQFPDLHSELNLSSLELGDSALYFCASSVGPSLGYEQYFGPGTRLTVT.

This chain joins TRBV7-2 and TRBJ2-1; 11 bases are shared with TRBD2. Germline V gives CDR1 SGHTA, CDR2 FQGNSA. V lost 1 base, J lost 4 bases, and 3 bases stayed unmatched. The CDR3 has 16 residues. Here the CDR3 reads CASSLGLAGSYNEQFF. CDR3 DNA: TGTGCCAGCAGCTTAGGACTAGCGGGGTCTTACAATGAGCAGTTCTTC.

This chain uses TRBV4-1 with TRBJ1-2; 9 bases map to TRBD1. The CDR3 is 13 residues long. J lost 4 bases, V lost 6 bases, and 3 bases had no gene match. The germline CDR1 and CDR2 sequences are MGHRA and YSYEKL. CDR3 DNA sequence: TGCGCCAGCAGAAAGACAGGGGGCTATGGCTACACCTTC. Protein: CASRKTGGYGYTF.

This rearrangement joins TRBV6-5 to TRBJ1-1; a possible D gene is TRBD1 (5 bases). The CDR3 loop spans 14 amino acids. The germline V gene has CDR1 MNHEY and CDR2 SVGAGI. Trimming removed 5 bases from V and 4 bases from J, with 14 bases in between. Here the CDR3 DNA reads TGTGCCAGCAGTAGCAGGGTTTGGAGCACTGAAGCTTTCTTT. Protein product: CASSSRVWSTEAFF.

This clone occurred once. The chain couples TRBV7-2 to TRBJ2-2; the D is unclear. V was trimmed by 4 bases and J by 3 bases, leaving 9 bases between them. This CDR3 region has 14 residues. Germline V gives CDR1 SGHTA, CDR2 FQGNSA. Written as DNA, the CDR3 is TGTGCCAGCAGCTCAGGCAGGTACACCGGGGAGCTGTTTTTT. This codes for CASSSGRYTGELFF.

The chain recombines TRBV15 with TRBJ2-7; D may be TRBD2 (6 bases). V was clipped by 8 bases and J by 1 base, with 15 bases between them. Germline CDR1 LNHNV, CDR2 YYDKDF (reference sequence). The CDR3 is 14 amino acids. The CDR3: CATGGGGASYEQYF. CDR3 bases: TGTGCCACCGGGGGAGGAGGGGCTTCCTACGAGCAGTACTTC.

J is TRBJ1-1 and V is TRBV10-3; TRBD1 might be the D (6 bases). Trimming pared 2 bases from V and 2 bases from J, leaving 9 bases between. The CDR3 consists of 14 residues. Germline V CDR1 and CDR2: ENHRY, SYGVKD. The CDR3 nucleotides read TGTGCCATCAGTGAGAGGACAGATAACACTGAAGCTTTCTTT. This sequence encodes CAISERTDNTEAFF.

The CDR3 DNA follows: TGTGCCAGCAGCCCTCGGTTTGGCACTGAAGCTTTCTTT. Translating it yields CASSPRFGTEAFF. V and J are TRBV11-3 and TRBJ1-1; D is unclear. There are 13 residues in the CDR3. V gave up 5 bases and J gave up 4 bases, with 11 bases separating them. CDR1 and CDR2 from the germline V gene are SGHNT and YENEEA. Supplemented by reference TRBV11-3 and TRBJ1-1, the full variable domain reads EAGVVQSPRYKIIEKKQPVAFWCNPISGHNTLYWYLQNLGQGPELLIRYENEEAVDDSQLPKDRFSAERLKGVDSTLKIQPAELGDSAVYLCASSPRFGTEAFFGQGTRLTVV.

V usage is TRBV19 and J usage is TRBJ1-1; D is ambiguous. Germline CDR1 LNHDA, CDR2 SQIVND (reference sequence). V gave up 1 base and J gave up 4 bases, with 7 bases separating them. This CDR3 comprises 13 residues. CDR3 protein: CASSIGRSTEAFF. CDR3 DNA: TGTGCCAGTAGTATAGGCCGGAGCACTGAAGCTTTCTTT.

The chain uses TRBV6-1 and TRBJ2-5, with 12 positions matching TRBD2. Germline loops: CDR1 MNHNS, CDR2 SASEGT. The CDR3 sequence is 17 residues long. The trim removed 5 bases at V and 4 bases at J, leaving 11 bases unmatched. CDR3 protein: CASSQGILAGGRETQYF. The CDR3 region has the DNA TGTGCCAGCAGTCAAGGCATACTAGCGGGGGGTAGAGAGACCCAGTACTTC.

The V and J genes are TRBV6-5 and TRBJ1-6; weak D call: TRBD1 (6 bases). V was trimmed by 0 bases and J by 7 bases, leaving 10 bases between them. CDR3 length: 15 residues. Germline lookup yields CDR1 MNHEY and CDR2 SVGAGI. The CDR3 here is CASSYSGGRNSPLHF. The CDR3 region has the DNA TGTGCCAGCAGTTACTCGGGGGGGCGGAATTCACCCCTCCACTTT.